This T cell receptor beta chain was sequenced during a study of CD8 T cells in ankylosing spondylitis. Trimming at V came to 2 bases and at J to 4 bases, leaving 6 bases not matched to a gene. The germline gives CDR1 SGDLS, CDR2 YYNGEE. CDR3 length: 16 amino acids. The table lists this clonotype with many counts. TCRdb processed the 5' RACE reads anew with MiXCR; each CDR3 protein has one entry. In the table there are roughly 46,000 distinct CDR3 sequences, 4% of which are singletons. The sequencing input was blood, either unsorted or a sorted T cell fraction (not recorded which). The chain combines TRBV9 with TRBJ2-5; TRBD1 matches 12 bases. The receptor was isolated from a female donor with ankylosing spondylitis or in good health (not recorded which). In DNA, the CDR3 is TGTGCCAGCAGCGTGGGGGACAGGGGGCGCCCAGAGACCCAGTACTTC. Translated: CASSVGDRGRPETQYF.